The TCR beta chain described here comes from a study of Graves' ophthalmopathy and Graves' hyperthyroidism. Each donor who had ophthalmopathy showed moderate-to-severe activity, a CAS of ≥3, a NOSPECS of ≥4, and a duration under 3 months. Transcripts of RNA were the source for amplifying TCR beta CDR3 regions. Scientists carried out first-round RT-PCR using HTBI primers and then a second-round multiplex PCR. In TCRdb, the multiplex PCR reads were re-called with MiXCR into one record per CDR3 protein. The sample lists hundreds of thousands of distinct CDR3 sequences; roughly 40% were seen once. Deletions cut 5 bases from V and 8 bases from J, with 21 bases between. The CDR3 runs 15 residues. Germline lookup yields CDR1 SEHNR and CDR2 FQNEAQ (reference sequence).

The source material was peripheral blood. This clonotype was sampled from an adult man with Graves' ophthalmopathy. The rearrangement joins TRBV7-9 to TRBJ1-2; D is possibly TRBD1 (6 bases). The CDR3 DNA sequence: TGTGCCAGCAGCGCGCCCGGGACACCTTCTGGCGGCTACACCTTC. Encoded protein: CASSAPGTPSGGYTF.